Listed below are T cell receptor beta chains from one sample, sequenced in a study of cytomegalovirus exposure and HLA in healthy donors. This table comes from immunoSEQ multiplex PCR, and its TCRdb copy is limited to in-frame clones, with some not included. The sample lists some 140,000 clones, around 85% seen once, with 8.8% in the top ten. The sample comprised PBMCs. These receptor sequences come from a woman in her 50s in good health and CMV-seropositive. Both conserved end residues are part of each CDR3. Size tells how often a clone was seen (once, few, many) or the class of an expanded clone, and some rows leave it out.

CDR3 | V | size
CASEFKTGTYEQYF | TRBV2 | once
CASSSGTPSNSPLHF | TRBV9 | once
CASSLVEDRASPLHF | TRBV5-1 | .
CASTEGGAETQYF | TRBV2 | .
CASSRGGTTYEQYF | TRBV5-1 | .
CASSLQGTSAKNIQYF | TRBV13 | .
CATSRSIAGGGTDTQYF | TRBV15 | .
CASSQVGLAADTQYF | TRBV7-2 | .
CASSEEADEAFF | TRBV2 | .
CASSFGTGGSEQYF | TRBV5-1 | .
CASSPGPGNQPQHF | TRBV18 | few
CASSLGTSGGRDEQFF | TRBV5-1 | .
CASSLDSRLVNEQFF | TRBV11-2 | .
CASSGGGAGANGLTF | TRBV6-1 | .
CASSLVRSSGNTIYF | TRBV5-1 | .
CASLGSFQETQYF | TRBV28 | once
CAVDRSKMNQPQHF | TRBV28 | .
CASSAKQGWTGELFF | TRBV9 | .
CASSYSGPAYEQYF | TRBV6-5 | .
CASSLRSVSGNTIYF | TRBV7-8 | once
CASSLARNTEAFF | TRBV27 | .
CASSLSGGAGGYTF | TRBV27 | .
CASSIPGQGKNTEAFF | TRBV27 | .
CATSRRQLPNTGELFF | TRBV15 | once
CASLPGQRETGELFF | TRBV5-1 | .
CASSLAGGNEKLFF | TRBV7-2 | .
CASSQNPRQDYEQYF | TRBV4-2 | once
CAWSSGRDYGYTF | TRBV30 | .
CASSLGFTAEQYF | TRBV5-4 | .
CASSVTEAYEQYF | TRBV11-2 | .
CASSSPLGGGGVTDTQYF | TRBV11-2 | .
CASSPGGALYNEQFF | TRBV28 | .
CASSQGRGWEQFF | TRBV4-2 | .
CASSYTGWSNQPQHF | TRBV10-2 | .
CASSADRVNQPQHF | TRBV19 | .
CASSLLRGADTQYF | TRBV7-2 | .
CASSLKSMNTEAFF | TRBV7-9 | few
CAWTLIGGGTEAFF | TRBV30 | few
CASSSEVQGGSPLHF | TRBV11-2 | .
CASSLSYHQETQYF | TRBV5-4 | few
CASSPFGRVGNQPQHF | TRBV4-2 | few
CASSSISFGHQGGTEAFF | TRBV28 | .
CASKGAMNTEAFF | TRBV28 | .
CASSPDRVGEQYF | TRBV11-2 | .
CAWSALTGYSGNTIYF | TRBV30 | once
CASNLGVGRNSPLHF | TRBV2 | .
CASSVGQSNTEAFF | TRBV9 | .
CASSPRGAKTEAFF | TRBV28 | .
CASSPQGGENTEAFF | TRBV18 | .
CASSVAGGPVYEQYF | TRBV9 | .
CASTESRAGTGLF | TRBV2 | .
CASSEPGYRGPGNQPQHF | TRBV6-1 | .
CASSPTGLLGYTF | TRBV7-9 | .
CASSENRGAGTDTQYF | TRBV2 | .
CASGNAANGYTF | TRBV6-5 | once